These T cell receptor beta chains were read from a single sample in a study of shared clonotypes between healthy human individuals. The table came from immunoSEQ multiplex PCR; TCRdb's copy has only in-frame clones and leaves some out. The sample holds a few million clones, approximately 90% seen once. The sequencing sample was made of naive CD4+ T cells sorted from blood. The receptors shown here come from a man younger than 35 in good health. Both conserved end residues are part of each CDR3. D genes are given only for firm matches. The size field is filled for only some rows; it gives once, few, many or a size class.

J: TRBJ1-3; size: .; D: .; V: TRBV30; DNA: TGTGCCTGGAGACAACAGGAACTCTCTGGAAACACCATATATTTT; CDR3: CAWRQQELSGNTIYF
J: TRBJ2-2; size: .; D: .; V: TRBV10-3; DNA: TGTGCGATCGGGAAGGGGATGAACACCGGGGAGCTGTTTTTT; CDR3: CAIGKGMNTGELFF
J: TRBJ2-1; size: .; D: TRBD2; V: TRBV10-3; DNA: TGTGCCACCGCAACTAGCGGGAGTCATGAGCAGTTCTTC; CDR3: CATATSGSHEQFF
J: TRBJ1-2; size: .; D: TRBD1; V: TRBV5-1; DNA: TGCGCCAGCAGCCCGAAGACAGGGGGCGCATTAGGCTACACCTTC; CDR3: CASSPKTGGALGYTF
J: TRBJ2-1; size: .; D: .; V: TRBV15; DNA: TGTGCCACCAGCAGAGATCCGGGACCCTACAATGAGCAGTTCTTC; CDR3: CATSRDPGPYNEQFF
J: TRBJ2-1; size: .; D: .; V: TRBV5-4; DNA: TGTGCCAGCAGCCCTCAGGGGGAGGGCCAATACAATGAGCAGTTCTTC; CDR3: CASSPQGEGQYNEQFF
J: TRBJ2-5; size: .; D: TRBD1; V: TRBV18; DNA: TGTGCCAGCTCACGCTTGGACAGGGCCACGTGGGAGACCCAGTACTTC; CDR3: CASSRLDRATWETQYF
J: TRBJ1-4; size: .; D: .; V: TRBV25-1; DNA: TGTGCCAGCAGTGAATATATGGGACGAGGGAATGAAAAACTGTTTTTT; CDR3: CASSEYMGRGNEKLFF
J: TRBJ1-2; size: .; D: .; V: TRBV4-1; DNA: TGCGCCAGCAGCCAAGGCCTCCTTCTAGGGGCCTATGGCTACACCTTC; CDR3: CASSQGLLLGAYGYTF
J: TRBJ1-2; size: .; D: TRBD1; V: TRBV4-1; DNA: TGCGCCAGCAGCCGCCCGGGACAGCCCTATGGCTACACCTTC; CDR3: CASSRPGQPYGYTF
J: TRBJ1-2; size: .; D: .; V: TRBV19; DNA: TGTGCCAGTAGTATAACTGGGAACTATGGCTACACCTTC; CDR3: CASSITGNYGYTF
J: TRBJ1-2; size: once; D: .; V: TRBV5-1; DNA: TGCGCCAGCAGGAGAGAGGCGGGAGACAACTATGGCTACACCTTC; CDR3: CASRREAGDNYGYTF
J: TRBJ2-5; size: .; D: .; V: TRBV5-6; DNA: TGTGCCAGCAGCTTCAAAGCCACAGCTAGTCAAGAGACCCAGTACTTC; CDR3: CASSFKATASQETQYF
J: TRBJ1-2; size: .; D: TRBD1; V: TRBV5-1; DNA: TGCGCCAGCAGCCAGTCCGGGACAGGGGGAAATTATGGCTACACCTTC; CDR3: CASSQSGTGGNYGYTF
J: TRBJ2-5; size: .; D: .; V: TRBV4-1; DNA: TGCGCCAGCAGCCAAGTCTGGCCCAGGGTTGAATGGGAGACCCAGTACTTC; CDR3: CASSQVWPRVEWETQYF
J: TRBJ2-7; size: .; D: .; V: TRBV7-8; DNA: TGTGCCAGCAGCCAAAAAGCGACCGAGCAGTACTTC; CDR3: CASSQKATEQYF
J: TRBJ1-5; size: .; D: TRBD1; V: TRBV6-1; DNA: TGTGCCAGCAGTGAAGCAACAACAGGGGTGGGGCAGCCCCAGCATTTT; CDR3: CASSEATTGVGQPQHF
J: TRBJ2-1; size: .; D: TRBD2; V: TRBV7-2; DNA: TGTGCCAGCACCCCTGGACTAGCGGGGGCCTATGCCTACAATGAGCAGTTCTTC; CDR3: CASTPGLAGAYAYNEQFF
J: TRBJ1-1; size: .; D: .; V: TRBV5-1; DNA: TGCGCCAGCAGCTTGGTCGGGGATTGGAACACTGAAGCTTTCTTT; CDR3: CASSLVGDWNTEAFF
J: TRBJ2-2; size: .; D: .; V: TRBV27; DNA: TGTGCCAGCCGCAGGGGACCGAACACCGGGGAGCTGTTTTTT; CDR3: CASRRGPNTGELFF
J: TRBJ1-4; size: .; D: .; V: TRBV19; DNA: TGTGCCAGTAGTCCGTCCGGGGTTGAAAAACTGTTTTTT; CDR3: CASSPSGVEKLFF
J: TRBJ2-5; size: .; D: TRBD1; V: TRBV5-4; DNA: TGTGCCAGTAGGACAGGGGTGTCCCAAGAGACCCAGTACTTC; CDR3: CASRTGVSQETQYF
J: TRBJ1-5; size: few; D: .; V: TRBV6-1; DNA: TGTGCCAGCAGTGGTCAAGGGGGTGTTCCTCAGCCCCAGCATTTT; CDR3: CASSGQGGVPQPQHF
J: TRBJ2-5; size: .; D: TRBD2; V: TRBV2; DNA: TGTGCCAGCAGTGATCCAGCGGGAGATCTAGAGACCCAGTACTTC; CDR3: CASSDPAGDLETQYF
J: TRBJ2-1; size: .; D: TRBD2; V: TRBV6-5; DNA: TGTGCCAGCAGTTACTCCCCTCTAGCGGGCAATGAGCAGTTCTTC; CDR3: CASSYSPLAGNEQFF
J: TRBJ2-7; size: .; D: .; V: TRBV5-1; DNA: TGCGCCAGCAGCTTAACAGGGAAAAGGTCCTACGAGCAGTACTTC; CDR3: CASSLTGKRSYEQYF
J: TRBJ2-2; size: .; D: TRBD1; V: TRBV5-1; DNA: TGCGCCAGCAGCCCTCCGGGACAGGTTACCGGGGAGCTGTTTTTT; CDR3: CASSPPGQVTGELFF
J: TRBJ2-3; size: .; D: .; V: TRBV19; DNA: TGTGCCAGTAGTCCTCGTCGTCCCAGCACAGATACGCAGTATTTT; CDR3: CASSPRRPSTDTQYF
J: TRBJ2-7; size: .; D: .; V: TRBV7-2; DNA: TGTGCCAGCAGCCCCCAGGTTGGTTACGAGCAGTACTTC; CDR3: CASSPQVGYEQYF
J: TRBJ2-3; size: .; D: TRBD2; V: TRBV19; DNA: TGTGCCAGTAGCCAATTCCTTAGCGGGAGGGGAGATACGCAGTATTTT; CDR3: CASSQFLSGRGDTQYF
J: TRBJ2-3; size: once; D: .; V: TRBV15; DNA: TGTGCCACCAGCAGATGGGGGCCCTGGTCAGATACGCAGTATTTT; CDR3: CATSRWGPWSDTQYF
J: TRBJ2-7; size: .; D: .; V: TRBV4-2; DNA: TGTGCCAGCAGCTCAACGAAGGGAATCTCCTACGAGCAGTACTTC; CDR3: CASSSTKGISYEQYF
J: TRBJ2-1; size: once; D: TRBD1; V: TRBV27; DNA: TGTGCCGTCTCCTCCCGGGGACAGGGATTCTATGAGCAGTTCTTC; CDR3: CAVSSRGQGFYEQFF
J: TRBJ1-5; size: .; D: .; V: TRBV6-1; DNA: TGTGCCAGCAGCGACCAGACAGCCGATCAGCCCCAGCATTTT; CDR3: CASSDQTADQPQHF
J: TRBJ2-1; size: .; D: .; V: TRBV2; DNA: TGTGCCAGCAGTGACGCGCCTTCGAGGGGCAATGAGCAGTTCTTC; CDR3: CASSDAPSRGNEQFF
J: TRBJ1-3; size: .; D: .; V: TRBV11-2; DNA: TGTGCCAGCAGCTTCCTTGGGTCTGGAAACACCATATATTTT; CDR3: CASSFLGSGNTIYF
J: TRBJ1-1; size: .; D: .; V: TRBV30; DNA: TGTGCCTGGAGTGTCTGGCAGGGTATCACTGAAGCTTTCTTT; CDR3: CAWSVWQGITEAFF
J: TRBJ2-7; size: .; D: TRBD1; V: TRBV27; DNA: TGTGCCAGCAGTTCCGCAGGGGGAAACTACGAGCAGTACTTC; CDR3: CASSSAGGNYEQYF
J: TRBJ2-7; size: .; D: TRBD2; V: TRBV18; DNA: TGTGCCAGCTCACCCGGGACTAACCCTCCCCAGCAGTACTTC; CDR3: CASSPGTNPPQQYF